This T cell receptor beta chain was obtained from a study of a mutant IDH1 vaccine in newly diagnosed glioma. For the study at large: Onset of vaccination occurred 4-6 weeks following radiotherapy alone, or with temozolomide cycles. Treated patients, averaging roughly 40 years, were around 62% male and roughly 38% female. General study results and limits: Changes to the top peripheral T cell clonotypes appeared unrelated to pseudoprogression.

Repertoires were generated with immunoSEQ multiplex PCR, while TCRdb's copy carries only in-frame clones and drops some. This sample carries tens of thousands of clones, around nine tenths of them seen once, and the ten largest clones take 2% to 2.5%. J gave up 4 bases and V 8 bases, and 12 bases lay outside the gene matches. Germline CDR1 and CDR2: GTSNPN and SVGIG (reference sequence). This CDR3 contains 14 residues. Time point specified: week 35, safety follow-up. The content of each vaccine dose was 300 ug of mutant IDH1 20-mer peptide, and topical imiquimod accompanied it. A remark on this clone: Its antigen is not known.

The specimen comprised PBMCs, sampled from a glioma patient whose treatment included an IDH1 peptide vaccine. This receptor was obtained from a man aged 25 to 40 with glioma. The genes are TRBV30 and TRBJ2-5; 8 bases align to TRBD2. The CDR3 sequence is CAHGRGGDRETQYF. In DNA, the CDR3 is TGTGCCCACGGGAGGGGTGGTGATAGAGAGACCCAGTACTTC. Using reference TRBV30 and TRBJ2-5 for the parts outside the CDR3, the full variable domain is SQTIHQWPATLVQPVGSPLSLECTVEGTSNPNLYWYRQAAGRGLQLLFYSVGIGQISSEVPQNLSASRPQDRQFILSSKKLLLSDSGFYLCAHGRGGDRETQYFGPGTRLLVL.